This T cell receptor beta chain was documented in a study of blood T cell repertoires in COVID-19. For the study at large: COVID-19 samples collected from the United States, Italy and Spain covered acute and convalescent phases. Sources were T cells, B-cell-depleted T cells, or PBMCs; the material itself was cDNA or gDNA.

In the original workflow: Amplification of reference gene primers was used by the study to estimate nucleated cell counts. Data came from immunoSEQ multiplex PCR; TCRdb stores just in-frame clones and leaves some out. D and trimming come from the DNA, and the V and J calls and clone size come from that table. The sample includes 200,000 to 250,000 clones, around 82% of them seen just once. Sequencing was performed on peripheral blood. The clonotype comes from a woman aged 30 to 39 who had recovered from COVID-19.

CDR3 coding DNA: TGTGCCTGGTCTCCACAGGGGGCAGGGGAAAAACTGTTTTTT. This codes for CAWSPQGAGEKLFF. This chain joins TRBV30 and TRBJ1-4; 9 bases match TRBD1. V was clipped by 5 bases and J by 8 bases; unmatched bases: 9. This CDR3 contains 14 residues. Germline V lookup: CDR1 GTSNPN, CDR2 SVGIG (reference sequence).